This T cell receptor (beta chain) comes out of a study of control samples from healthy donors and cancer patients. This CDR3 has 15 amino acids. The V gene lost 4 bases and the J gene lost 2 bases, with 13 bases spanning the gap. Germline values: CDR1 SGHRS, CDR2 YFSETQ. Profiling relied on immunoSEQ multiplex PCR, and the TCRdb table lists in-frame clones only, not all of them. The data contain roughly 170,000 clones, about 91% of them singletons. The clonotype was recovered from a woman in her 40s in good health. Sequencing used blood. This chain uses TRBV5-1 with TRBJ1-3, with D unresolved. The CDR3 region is CASSPRGSPGNTIYF. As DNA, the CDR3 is TGCGCCAGCAGCCCCCGGGGTTCCCCTGGAAACACCATATATTTT.